These 11 T cell receptor beta chains share one sample of origin, sequenced in a study of sequential checkpoint blockade in melanoma. Profiling relied on immunoSEQ multiplex PCR, and the TCRdb table lists in-frame clones only, not all of them. The sample shows 4,200 or so clones, roughly a quarter of them seen only once. Stated treatment: randomized to nivolumab then ipilimumab (arm A) or the reverse (arm B). The material sequenced was tumor tissue (inferred from file names), taken from a patient given nivolumab and ipilimumab in sequence. The receptor source for this set is a human donor with melanoma.

The table lists this clone with many counts. The chain uses TRBV6-8 and TRBJ2-3; D may be TRBD2 (6 bases). CDR3 length equals 14 residues. Trimming removed 6 bases from V and 5 bases from J, with 15 bases in between. Germline V lookup: CDR1 MNHGY, CDR2 SAAAGT. The CDR3 spells CASSTGLRQDTQYF. The CDR3 DNA reads TGTGCCAGCAGCACCGGACTAAGACAAGATACGCAGTATTTT.

In this sample, this clone turned up a few times. The rearrangement uses TRBV6-8 and TRBJ1-3; 9 bases are shared with TRBD1. The CDR3 covers 14 residues. CDR1 MNHGY and CDR2 SAAAGT come from the germline V gene. The V and J ends lost 5 bases and 4 bases, in that order; junction bases with no gene match: 3. CDR3 nucleotides: TGTGCCAGCAGTGGACAGGGGTACGGAAACACCATATATTTT. Amino acid sequence: CASSGQGYGNTIYF.

This clone was counted a few times. V and J are TRBV9 and TRBJ2-3, with 10 bases identical to TRBD2. Germline trimming cut 0 bases from V and 0 bases from J; bases unmatched to any gene: 7. The CDR3 is made up of 18 amino acids. In germline, CDR1 is SGDLS, CDR2 YYNGEE. CDR3 residues: CASSVAPASGRSTDTQYF. CDR3 coding DNA: TGTGCCAGCAGCGTAGCCCCTGCTAGCGGGAGAAGCACAGATACGCAGTATTTT.

In its sample, this clone was seen many times. J is TRBJ1-2 and V is TRBV11-3; unclear D gene. The germline V and J ends were trimmed by 3 bases and 5 bases, with 16 bases remaining between them. CDR3 length: 15 residues. Germline V gene lookup returns CDR1 SGHNT and CDR2 YENEEA. The CDR3 DNA is TGTGCCAGCAGCTTGGGCCCGGGGTTCAAATATGGCTACACCTTC. Translated, it gives CASSLGPGFKYGYTF.

In its sample, this clone was seen many times. V usage is TRBV11-3 and J usage is TRBJ2-1; possibly TRBD1 for D (6 bases). The V gene lost 5 bases and the J gene lost 14 bases, with 22 bases spanning the gap. The CDR3 has 14 residues. Germline V lookup: CDR1 SGHNT, CDR2 YENEEA. CDR3 nucleotide sequence: TGTGCCAGCAGCGATATCTCACTATTCAGGGGAGAGTTCTTC. Residues: CASSDISLFRGEFF.

This clone was observed a handful of times. The rearrangement joins TRBV14 to TRBJ1-6; the D is unclear. Trimming cost V 6 bases and J 10 bases, with 10 bases left between them. CDR1 SGHDN and CDR2 FVKESK come from the germline V gene. The CDR3 has 12 amino acids. The CDR3 reads CASSLRGSPLHF. CDR3 in DNA: TGTGCCAGCAGTCTCCGAGGATCACCCCTCCACTTT.

This clone appeared many times. The chain couples TRBV23-1 to TRBJ2-7, with D uncertain. TRBV23-1 qualifies as an ORF whose function is uncertain. The V end was cut by 6 bases, the J end by 0 bases, with 15 bases between. The CDR3 runs 15 residues. The CDR3 loop reads CASSQESSPSYEQYF. The CDR3 DNA sequence: TGCGCCAGCAGCCAAGAATCCAGTCCCTCCTACGAGCAGTACTTC.

This clone was detected a few times. The chain couples TRBV19 to TRBJ1-1; D might be TRBD1 (5 bases). This CDR3 contains 20 residues. Germline CDR1 reads LNHDA; CDR2 reads SQIVND (reference sequence). Trimming took 1 base from V and 0 from J, leaving 24 bases between them. CDR3 in DNA: TGTGCCAGTAGTATAGGGTGGGTTGGCGTCCAGGGCAGGATGAACACTGAAGCTTTCTTT. Protein: CASSIGWVGVQGRMNTEAFF.

The table lists this clone with a few counts. The genes are TRBV23-1 and TRBJ2-7; no definite D call. TRBV23-1 is an open reading frame whose function is uncertain. V lost 7 bases, J lost 4 bases, and 17 bases lay in between. The CDR3 is 14 residues long. In DNA, the CDR3 is TGCGCCAGCACCCGGGCGACGAAGAGGTACGAGCAGTACTTC. Translated: CASTRATKRYEQYF.

This clone was counted between two and nine times. The chain links TRBV6-8 to TRBJ2-7; no definite D call. Trimming pared 7 bases from V and 2 bases from J, leaving 12 bases between. From germline, CDR1 is MNHGY and CDR2 SAAAGT. The CDR3 loop spans 13 amino acids. CDR3 amino acids: CASTSPLTYEQYF. As DNA, the CDR3 is TGTGCCAGCACCTCCCCCTTGACCTACGAGCAGTACTTC.

CDR3: CATSRLAGAGTGELFF. The DNA of the CDR3 is TGTGCCACCAGCAGGCTGGCGGGAGCGGGGACCGGGGAGCTGTTTTTT. The rearrangement joins TRBV15 to TRBJ2-2; TRBD2 aligns across 7 bases. The J segment lost 5 bases and the V segment lost 3 bases, leaving 9 bases of the junction unmatched. CDR3 length: 16 residues. Germline values: CDR1 LNHNV, CDR2 YYDKDF (reference sequence).